A single TCR beta chain is shown here with its context. These data originate in a study of CD4 and CD8 cells across lung adenocarcinoma regions. V was clipped by 7 bases and J by 1 base; unmatched bases: 5. The germline V gene encodes CDR1 MNHNS and CDR2 SASEGT. The CDR3 loop spans 14 amino acids. Donors had localized lung adenocarcinoma, a non-small cell lung cancer. TCRdb passed the PCR reads through MiXCR, listing each CDR3 protein once. This sample carries 3,600 or so distinct CDR3 sequences, about two thirds of them seen once, and the ten largest clones take about 17%. The chain uses TRBV6-1 and TRBJ2-7; 9 bases fit TRBD2. The specimen sequenced was CD8+ T cells from the margin of a lung tumor. The sequence came from a female donor with lung adenocarcinoma. The CD4 and CD8 labels of this study may be unreliable. The CDR3 protein is CASTWRGGSYEQYF. The CDR3 bases are TGTGCCAGCACATGGCGGGGGGGTTCCTACGAGCAGTACTTC.